Below are 6 T cell receptor beta chains sequenced from a single sample in a study of response to subunit inactivated influenza vaccine. TCRdb re-analysed the RT-PCR reads in MiXCR, keeping a single row per CDR3 protein. The data show approximately 500,000 distinct CDR3 sequences, under 30% seen once. The sample also formed part of further work on T cells expressing NK-cell markers. That work contributes: The authors made TCR beta cDNA libraries by 5'RACE template switching. This switching added a universal primer site and UMIs.

Sequenced here: CD4+ T cells sorted from PBMCs, sampled 12 days after vaccination. These receptor sequences come from a man over 45 who received an inactivated influenza vaccine.

This clonotype was observed a few times. This chain joins TRBV7-9 and TRBJ2-3, with TRBD2 identical over 7 bases. The germline V gene has CDR1 SEHNR and CDR2 FQNEAQ (reference sequence). After removal of 5 bases from V and 0 bases from J, the junction contained 5 bases not matched to a gene. CDR3 length: 15 amino acids. CDR3 sequence: CASSNSGYSTDTQYF. CDR3 sequence (DNA): TGTGCCAGCAGCAATAGCGGGTATAGCACAGATACGCAGTATTTT.

This clonotype was found a few times. The CDR3 region is CASSLEDRGKGEQYF. CDR3 nucleotide sequence: TGCGCCAGCAGCTTGGAGGACAGGGGTAAAGGCGAGCAGTACTTC. The V gene is TRBV5-1, the J gene TRBJ2-7; 9 bases align to TRBD1. The CDR3 runs 15 residues. The trim removed 0 bases at V and 6 bases at J, leaving 7 bases unmatched. CDR1 SGHRS and CDR2 YFSETQ come from the germline V gene.

This clonotype has just one count. The V call is TRBV11-1, the J call TRBJ2-3; no reliable D call. The CDR3 runs to 18 residues. With 5 bases removed from V and 3 bases from J, the gap between germline ends came to 24 bases. Germline values: CDR1 SGHAT, CDR2 FQDESV (reference sequence). The CDR3 DNA is TGTGCCAGCAGCCTCCATTCCAATCCCGGGTGGGGTACAGATACGCAGTATTTT. Protein product: CASSLHSNPGWGTDTQYF.

This clonotype was observed a few times. V is TRBV7-6 and J is TRBJ2-2; D call uncertain. V lost 6 bases and J 9 bases, leaving 8 bases between the germline ends. Germline V gives CDR1 SGHVS, CDR2 FNYEAQ. CDR3 size: 11 residues. This chain's CDR3 is CASSAAWELFF. The CDR3 DNA reads TGTGCCAGCAGTGCTGCCTGGGAGCTGTTTTTT.

The rearrangement uses TRBV20-1 and TRBJ2-3, with D perhaps TRBD1 or TRBD2 (6 bases each). Germline V gives CDR1 DFQATT, CDR2 SNEGSKA (reference sequence). There are 12 residues in the CDR3. Deletions cut 4 bases from V and 4 bases from J, with 9 bases between. CDR3 in amino acids: CSATRGPDTQYF. CDR3 nucleotide sequence: TGCAGTGCTACACGGGGGCCAGATACGCAGTATTTT.

This clonotype was detected a few times. The J gene is TRBJ1-6, the V gene TRBV3-1, with unresolved D. This CDR3 region has 14 residues. Looked up from germline, CDR1 is LGHDT and CDR2 is YNNKEL (reference sequence). Trimming pared 2 bases from V and 8 bases from J, leaving 10 bases between. In DNA, the CDR3 is TGTGCCAGCAGCCAACTTCCGGGAGATTCACCCCTCCACTTT. This gives the protein CASSQLPGDSPLHF.